This passage covers 14 T cell receptor beta chains from one sample sequenced in a study of T cell changes during pregnancy in multiple sclerosis. The method was immunoSEQ multiplex PCR; TCRdb's version includes in-frame clones alone and lacks a portion of them. Of fewer than 30,000 clones in the sample, roughly nine tenths are singletons; the top ten hold 9.4%. The starting material was CD8+ T cells from peripheral blood mononuclear cells, obtained in the third trimester of pregnancy. The source is a female donor in good health, enrolled as a control in a pregnancy study.

This chain uses TRBV27 with TRBJ1-1, with D perhaps TRBD1 (6 bases). Trimming stripped 9 bases from V and 5 bases from J, with 25 bases between. Per germline, CDR1 MNHEY and CDR2 SMNVEV (reference sequence). CDR3 length: 16 amino acids. CDR3 in DNA: TGTGCCAGTGTTTTAGTCGGGGGGCGAGTAGGGACTGAAGCTTTCTTT. It translates to CASVLVGGRVGTEAFF.

V and J are TRBV9 and TRBJ2-5; TRBD1 matches 7 bases. In germline, CDR1 is SGDLS, CDR2 YYNGEE. The V gene end was trimmed by 5 bases and the J gene end by 3 bases; junction bases not matched to a gene: 7. This CDR3 is built from 14 residues. In nucleotides, the CDR3 is TGTGCCAGCAGTCTAACAGGGGCCGAAGAGACCCAGTACTTC. Translation gives CASSLTGAEETQYF.

This chain uses TRBV9 with TRBJ2-1; D unclear. The CDR3 consists of 16 residues. V was shortened by 4 bases and J by 0 bases, with 14 bases between the two germline ends. Germline CDR1 and CDR2: SGDLS and YYNGEE. This CDR3 reads CASSPLYSNSYNEQFF. The CDR3, as DNA: TGTGCCAGCAGCCCCTTGTACAGCAACTCCTACAATGAGCAGTTCTTC.

The V call is TRBV9, the J call TRBJ1-4; 7 positions agree with TRBD1. The V gene end was trimmed by 4 bases and the J gene end by 3 bases; junction bases not matched to a gene: 6. This CDR3 is built from 15 residues. The germline V gene has CDR1 SGDLS and CDR2 YYNGEE. The CDR3 coding sequence is TGTGCCAGCAGCCCCAGACAGGGAGCTAATGAAAAACTGTTTTTT. Encoded protein: CASSPRQGANEKLFF. The entire variable domain, with the rest obtained from reference TRBV9 and TRBJ1-4, is as follows: DSGVTQTPKHLITATGQRVTLRCSPRSGDLSVYWYQQSLDQGLQFLIQYYNGEERAKGNILERFSAQQFPDLHSELNLSSLELGDSALYFCASSPRQGANEKLFFGSGTQLSVL.

This clone was seen a few times. This CDR3 reads CASSLPSGRPYEQYF. DNA of the CDR3: TGCGCCAGCAGCTTACCCAGCGGCCGTCCCTACGAGCAGTACTTC. The rearrangement uses TRBV5-1 and TRBJ2-7, with D tentatively TRBD2 (5 bases). The germline V gene encodes CDR1 SGHRS and CDR2 YFSETQ. V gave up 2 bases and J gave up 2 bases, with 14 bases separating them. CDR3 size: 15 residues.

This chain uses TRBV9 with TRBJ2-3; D possibly corresponds to TRBD1 (6 bases). CDR3 length equals 17 residues. In germline, CDR1 is SGDLS, CDR2 YYNGEE. With 3 bases removed from V and 2 bases from J, the gap between germline ends came to 19 bases. Here the CDR3 reads CASSAPWGQFPTDTQYF. CDR3 sequence (DNA): TGTGCCAGCAGCGCCCCGTGGGGGCAGTTCCCCACAGATACGCAGTATTTT.

This chain joins TRBV4-2 and TRBJ1-4; 8 nucleotides align to TRBD1. Losses at the gene ends were 4 bases for V and 10 bases for J; bases not matched to a gene: 14. In germline, CDR1 is LGHNA, CDR2 YNFKEQ. The CDR3 is 16 residues long. For the CDR3, the DNA is TGTGCCAGCAGCCTGACAACAGCGGACAGGGAGCCAAAACTGTTTTTT. Translating gives CASSLTTADREPKLFF.

This clone has a handful of counts. J is TRBJ2-7 and V is TRBV5-1; the match to TRBD1 covers 9 bases. The CDR3 has 15 amino acids. J lost 5 bases, V lost 4 bases, and 10 bases had no gene match. In germline, CDR1 is SGHRS, CDR2 YFSETQ. Written as DNA, the CDR3 is TGCGCCAGCAGCATAGGACAGGGGAGGGCGGACGAGCAGTACTTC. As protein: CASSIGQGRADEQYF.

The sample holds one count of this clone. V is TRBV7-8 and J is TRBJ2-7, with TRBD2 identical over 11 bases. CDR1 and CDR2 (germline): SGHVS, FQNEAQ. V was pared by 4 bases and J by 7 bases, with 9 bases of the junction left unmatched. The CDR3 has 15 amino acids. CDR3 residues: CASSSTSGASEEQYF. The DNA for the CDR3 is TGTGCCAGCAGCTCGACTAGCGGGGCTTCTGAGGAGCAGTACTTC. Based on the CDR3 plus reference TRBV7-8 and TRBJ2-7, the full variable domain is GAGVSQSPRYKVAKRGQDVALRCDPISGHVSLFWYQQALGQGPEFLTYFQNEAQLDKSGLPSDRFFAERPEGSVSTLKIQRTQQEDSAVYLCASSSTSGASEEQYFGPGTRLTVT.

The chain carries TRBV28 and TRBJ2-7, with a tentative D call TRBD2 (6 bases). This CDR3 is 14 amino acids long. The ends were cut back, 5 bases at V and 3 bases at J, with 14 bases in the middle. Germline lookup yields CDR1 MDHEN and CDR2 SYDVKM. Here the CDR3 DNA reads TGTGCCAGCAGTCCCGGGACTCGAGACTACGAGCAGTACTTC. Translating it yields CASSPGTRDYEQYF.

This clone was seen once. J is TRBJ2-1 and V is TRBV11-2; D is possibly TRBD1 (5 bases). The CDR3 runs 15 residues. Germline V lookup: CDR1 SGHAT, CDR2 FQNNGV. Trimming pared 4 bases from V and 2 bases from J, leaving 12 bases between. As DNA, the CDR3 is TGTGCCAGCAGCTCAGGGTTGGGCACCTACAATGAGCAGTTCTTC. It encodes CASSSGLGTYNEQFF.

V usage is TRBV7-8 and J usage is TRBJ1-2; maybe TRBD1 (5 bases). The ends were cut back, 0 bases at V and 5 bases at J, with 10 bases in the middle. Germline V gene lookup returns CDR1 SGHVS and CDR2 FQNEAQ. The CDR3 sequence is 14 residues long. The CDR3 reads CASSLAGGGYGYTF. CDR3 sequence (DNA): TGTGCCAGCAGCTTAGCGGGCGGGGGATATGGCTACACCTTC.

The gene calls are TRBV19 and TRBJ1-1; 7 nucleotides line up with TRBD1. V lost 3 bases and J lost 1; bases outside the gene matches: 5. Germline CDR1 reads LNHDA; CDR2 reads SQIVND (reference sequence). This CDR3 contains 15 residues. CDR3 sequence reads: CASSIYGTANTEAFF. The CDR3 DNA reads TGTGCCAGTAGTATTTATGGGACAGCGAACACTGAAGCTTTCTTT.

The rearrangement links TRBV12-5 to TRBJ1-2; D not resolved. The CDR3 loop spans 14 amino acids. Germline V gene data show CDR1 as LGHNT and CDR2 as FRNRAP. V lost 0 bases, J lost 5 bases, and 10 bases lay in between. The CDR3 DNA reads TGTGCTAGTGGTTTGGTATCTACTTGGTATGGCTACACCTTC. Its translation: CASGLVSTWYGYTF.